This TCR beta chain was identified in a study of blood T cell repertoires in COVID-19 (TCRdb year 2020). For context, the study as a whole: Samples from collaborators originated in the United States, Italy and Spain and spanned both the acute and convalescent phases of COVID-19. The material from the prospective study consisted of cDNA or gDNA derived from T cells, B-cell-depleted T cells, or PBMCs. The repertoires were released in a freely available public database intended as a resource for research on the immune response to SARS-CoV-2. The sample metadata nearly always contained a de-identified subject ID, COVID-19 status, age in years and sex. The samples were drawn from the first 160 participants of the ongoing ImmuneRACE study and from over 950 subjects provided by 6 global collaborators. The dataset comprised deeply sampled blood TCRbeta repertoires from subjects exposed to, actively infected with, or recovered from COVID-19. Where HLA class I and class II types were available, the types were taken from metadata supplied by the sample provider, not from assay-based typing. The full study reports these points: The quantity of clinical and demographic metadata differed by source and by participant and was supplied without curation.

The collaborating institutions used their own protocols to collect whole blood in K2EDTA tubes. For TCRbeta analysis, collaborators shipped samples in one of three forms: frozen whole blood, isolated PBMCs, or DNA extracted from either of those sample types. The immunoSEQ Assay, a bias-controlled multiplex PCR, was used to amplify TCRbeta CDR3 regions from genomic DNA. On the authors' methods: Nucleated cell counts per sample were estimated from amplification of reference gene primers within the assay. To quantify the absolute abundance of each unique TCRbeta CDR3 rearrangement, sequence reads were collapsed and filtered. For each sample, productive Simpson clonality was calculated as the square root of Simpson's diversity index over productive rearrangements. The source is immuneACCESS, and TCRdb retained only in-frame sequences with V and J called. Part of the clones is not carried over; for the studies checked, unresolved V genes explain less than half of this, and the remainder is unexplained. The V and J calls and clone size come from that table; D and trimming were worked out from the DNA. In this sample the table shows just over 650,000 clones, 80% to 90% of which occur a single time. The ten biggest clones cover roughly 0.25% of the sample.

As for this clone: Its cognate antigen has yet to be identified. No quality values exist for individual bases; no much larger clone is one base distant.

The sample was peripheral blood. This TCR was sampled from a woman between 18 and 29 years old with acute or convalescent COVID-19.

The bases are TGTGCCAGTTCACTTCACAGGGACGGGGAGCTGTTTTTT. It encodes CASSLHRDGELFF. Here the chain combines TRBV19 and TRBJ2-2; a weak D assignment points to TRBD1 (6 bases agree). From the cysteine up to the phenylalanine, the CDR3 has a length of 13 residues. The retained sequence is limited to the CDR3, 39 bases, with the frame set at the first base. CDR1 LNHDA and CDR2 SQIVND are derived from the germline V gene (reference sequence). V sheds 8 bases and J sheds 7 bases, leaving 14 bases between their ends.